These 7 T cell receptor beta chains originate from one sample sequenced in a study of Ad26.COV2.S vaccination and SARS-CoV-2 variants. Data came from immunoSEQ multiplex PCR; TCRdb stores just in-frame clones and leaves some out. The profile shows hundreds of thousands of clones, around 90% of them singletons. Treatment noted: about 20 received Ad26.COV2.S at low or high dose, single or two shots; five or six received placebo; per-sample allocation not given. Collection of the samples took place on day 63 after the first injection of vaccine or placebo. The sequences come from peripheral blood, collected in a trial of Ad26.COV2.S vaccine versus placebo. These receptors all stem from a person aged 18 to 59 who received the Ad26.COV2.S COVID-19 vaccine or a placebo.

The genes are TRBV6-6 and TRBJ2-2; the D is unclear. Trimming removed 0 bases from V and 7 bases from J, with 6 bases in between. The CDR3 contains 13 residues. CDR1 and CDR2 from the germline V gene are MNHNY and SVGAGI (reference sequence). The CDR3 DNA sequence: TGTGCCAGCAGTTACTCGCCTAACGGGGAGCTGTTTTTT. Translated: CASSYSPNGELFF.

The genes are TRBV29-1 and TRBJ1-1, with TRBD1 as a possible D gene (6 bases). V was clipped by 4 bases and J by 7 bases, with 7 bases between them. CDR1 and CDR2 (germline): SQVTM, ANQGSEA. The CDR3 is 10 amino acids. In DNA, the CDR3 is TGCAGCGTTGGGGACATTGAAGCTTTCTTT. It translates to CSVGDIEAFF.

This clone was counted once. V usage is TRBV10-2 and J usage is TRBJ1-2, with D tentatively TRBD1 (6 bases). The CDR3 has 13 residues. V lost 8 bases to trimming and J lost 6 bases, with 16 bases between them. Germline CDR1 and CDR2: WSHSY and SAAADI. The CDR3 region has the DNA TGCGCCAGCGGGACACTCAGGGATCATGGCTACACCTTC. This codes for CASGTLRDHGYTF.

The rearrangement joins TRBV5-1 to TRBJ1-2; 7 positions agree with TRBD1. Germline trimming cut 4 bases from V and 5 bases from J; bases unmatched to any gene: 11. The V gene's germline CDR1 is SGHRS and CDR2 YFSETQ. CDR3 length equals 15 residues. Written as DNA, the CDR3 is TGCGCCAGCAGCAATGACAGGGCCTCTATTTATGGCTACACCTTC. It encodes CASSNDRASIYGYTF.

Only a few counts were recorded for this clone. The gene calls are TRBV9 and TRBJ2-1; no clear D. V lost 2 bases and J lost 2, with 2 bases in between. The CDR3 spans 12 residues. From germline, CDR1 is SGDLS and CDR2 YYNGEE. In nucleotides, the CDR3 is TGTGCCAGCAGCGTGACCTACAATGAGCAGTTCTTC. Amino acids: CASSVTYNEQFF.

The gene calls are TRBV29-1 and TRBJ1-1; 9 positions match TRBD1. The ends lost 6 bases at V and 1 base at J; junction bases unmatched: 3. CDR1 and CDR2 (germline): SQVTM, ANQGSEA. This CDR3 region has 13 residues. The CDR3 loop reads CSVPGQGNTEAFF. CDR3 in DNA: TGCAGCGTCCCGGGACAGGGGAACACTGAAGCTTTCTTT.

The chain links TRBV2 to TRBJ1-5; maybe TRBD1 (5 bases). The CDR3 covers 17 residues. Trimming took off 2 bases at V and 10 bases at J, with 24 bases between the two ends. The germline gives CDR1 SNHLY, CDR2 FYNNEI. The CDR3 DNA reads as TGTGCCAGCAGTGAAACAGGTCGGAGGACTTTGGGCGCTCCCCAGCATTTT. This translates into CASSETGRRTLGAPQHF.